This T cell receptor beta chain was obtained from a study of T-cell reconstitution after alpha-beta-depleted transplantation in children. A few counts support this clonotype. Germline assignment: CDR1 GTSNPN and CDR2 SVGIG (reference sequence). The CDR3 is 12 residues long. Trimming stripped 1 base from V and 0 bases from J, with 4 bases between. The TCRbeta library was prepared with unique molecular identifiers. TCRdb called the PCR reads again in MiXCR, with one record for every CDR3 protein. The repertoire holds just over 950,000 distinct CDR3 sequences, with around 30% as singletons. The chain recombines TRBV30 with TRBJ2-7, with D unresolved. The clonotype comes from a boy in the first two years of life who had a stem cell transplant for SCID, so the T cells may come from the graft donor. Sequenced here: PBMCs, mostly from graft donor cells, sampled 360 days after TCRalphabeta/CD19-depleted stem cell transplant. This CDR3 is CAWSADSYEQYF. CDR3 sequence (DNA): TGTGCCTGGAGTGCAGACTCCTACGAGCAGTACTTC.